The 24 T cell receptor beta chains listed next were all sequenced from one sample in a study of identical twins. TCRdb reprocessed the 5' RACE reads with MiXCR, giving one entry per CDR3 protein. Of about 430,000 distinct CDR3 sequences detected, about 18% appear once; the ten largest clones hold roughly an eighth. The sequencing input was naive T cells sorted from blood. These TCRs come from a man aged 50-59 years in good health.

V and J are TRBV28 and TRBJ2-2; TRBD1 matches at 11 bases. This CDR3 contains 14 residues. CDR1 and CDR2 from the germline V gene are MDHEN and SYDVKM. J was trimmed by 7 bases and V by 11 bases; bases with no gene match: 9. The CDR3 is CAGGGTGGSGELFF. CDR3 nucleotide sequence: TGTGCCGGCGGCGGGACAGGGGGAAGCGGGGAGCTGTTTTTT.

The table lists this clonotype with many counts. The chain uses TRBV6-5 and TRBJ1-2; a possible D gene is TRBD1 (5 bases). This CDR3 spans 15 amino acids. CDR1 and CDR2 from the germline V gene are MNHEY and SVGAGI. V shed 0 bases and J shed 4 bases, with 12 bases lying between them. The CDR3 reads CASSYSSGGGYGYTF. The CDR3 DNA reads TGTGCCAGCAGTTACTCGAGTGGGGGTGGCTATGGCTACACCTTC.

This clonotype showed up many times. The CDR3 region is CASSESRDRMGSIYGYTF. The CDR3 bases are TGTGCCAGCAGCGAGTCGAGGGACAGGATGGGAAGTATCTATGGCTACACCTTC. The V gene is TRBV9, the J gene TRBJ1-2; the match to TRBD1 covers 8 bases. V shed 3 bases, J shed 4 bases, and the junction held 17 bases outside the gene matches. This CDR3 spans 18 amino acids. Germline V gives CDR1 SGDLS, CDR2 YYNGEE.

The V call is TRBV10-3, the J call TRBJ1-5, with a possible D match to TRBD1 (6 bases). CDR1 and CDR2 from the germline V gene are ENHRY and SYGVKD. Trimming stripped 8 bases from V and 1 base from J, with 12 bases between. CDR3 length: 14 amino acids. As DNA, the CDR3 is TGTGCCATCTCCTCTGGACAGAGCAATCAGCCCCAGCATTTT. Its protein product is CAISSGQSNQPQHF.

This chain links TRBV5-1 with TRBJ2-6, with D possibly matching TRBD2 (5 bases). The CDR3 runs to 18 residues. The germline gives CDR1 SGHRS, CDR2 YFSETQ. The V end was cut by 0 bases, the J end by 2 bases, with 15 bases between. CDR3 protein: CASSLELVWETGANVLTF. CDR3 nucleotides: TGCGCCAGCAGCTTGGAGTTGGTGTGGGAGACTGGGGCCAACGTCCTGACTTTC.

This clonotype was recorded a few times. The rearrangement links TRBV7-3 to TRBJ2-6; TRBD1 aligns across 7 bases. This CDR3 comprises 15 residues. Per the germline V gene, CDR1 is SGHTA and CDR2 is FQGTGA. J lost 1 base, V lost 5 bases, and 2 bases had no gene match. The CDR3 DNA is TGTGCCAGCAGCCAACAGGGGTCTGGGGCCAACGTCCTGACTTTC. Protein product: CASSQQGSGANVLTF.

The J gene is TRBJ1-1, the V gene TRBV6-1, with TRBD1 identical over 8 bases. Per the germline V gene, CDR1 is MNHNS and CDR2 is SASEGT. With V trimmed by 6 bases and J by 1 base, 4 bases remained unmatched. CDR3 length: 14 amino acids. The CDR3 nucleotides are TGTGCCAGCAGGAGACAGGGGACGAACACTGAAGCTTTCTTT. Residues: CASRRQGTNTEAFF.

The rearrangement joins TRBV11-1 to TRBJ2-1, with 8 bases aligning to TRBD2. J was trimmed by 7 bases and V by 5 bases; bases with no gene match: 4. CDR1 SGHAT and CDR2 FQDESV come from the germline V gene (reference sequence). This CDR3 spans 13 amino acids. The CDR3 sequence is CASSMRLANEQFF. The CDR3 region has the DNA TGTGCCAGCAGCATGAGACTAGCGAATGAGCAGTTCTTC.

The chain uses TRBV5-1 and TRBJ1-2; 7 bases line up with TRBD1. V trimming: 0 bases; J trimming: 11 bases; junction bases outside the gene matches: 7. Germline CDR1 is SGHRS and CDR2 is YFSETQ. This CDR3 is 13 amino acids long. CDR3 loop: CASSLARQGGYTF. The CDR3 DNA reads as TGCGCCAGCAGCTTGGCTCGGCAGGGGGGATACACCTTC.

This clonotype was observed at least ten times. V gene TRBV25-1 combines with J gene TRBJ2-2; 8 bases map to TRBD2. V gave up 6 bases and J gave up 1 base; unmatched junction bases: 1. The germline CDR1 and CDR2 sequences are MGHDK and SYGVNS. This CDR3 is 14 amino acids long. The CDR3 loop is CASRGLVNTGELFF. The CDR3 bases are TGTGCCAGCAGGGGACTAGTGAACACCGGGGAGCTGTTTTTT.

The chain couples TRBV7-9 to TRBJ1-1; D is unresolved. V was cut by 5 bases and J by 10 bases, with 14 bases left in between. The CDR3 is 12 amino acids. Per the germline V gene, CDR1 is SEHNR and CDR2 is FQNEAQ (reference sequence). DNA of the CDR3: TGTGCCAGCAGCCCGATCGAGAATATAGCTTTCTTT. Its protein is CASSPIENIAFF.

This chain connects TRBV2 to TRBJ1-4; the D gene is possibly TRBD1 (5 bases). The CDR3 is made up of 13 amino acids. Trimming left V 10 bases short and J 3 bases short, with 12 bases between. Germline lookup yields CDR1 SNHLY and CDR2 FYNNEI. CDR3 amino acids: CATSTGPNEKLFF. The CDR3 DNA is TGTGCCACCTCAACAGGTCCTAATGAAAAACTGTTTTTT.

The chain joins TRBV12-3 or TRBV12-4 to TRBJ2-1; D call uncertain. V lost 3 bases to trimming and J lost 0 bases, with 15 bases between them. There are 17 residues in the CDR3. CDR3 sequence (DNA): TGTGCCAGCAGTTTCGCAGTTGGTCTAAGCTCCTACAATGAGCAGTTCTTC. Residues: CASSFAVGLSSYNEQFF.

The chain combines TRBV4-1 with TRBJ1-1; a possible D gene is TRBD1 (5 bases). The germline V gene has CDR1 MGHRA and CDR2 YSYEKL. This CDR3 is built from 15 residues. The germline V and J ends were trimmed by 4 bases and 2 bases, with 14 bases remaining between them. CDR3 protein: CASSLRLGQNTEAFF. The CDR3 bases are TGCGCCAGCAGCCTCCGGTTGGGGCAAAACACTGAAGCTTTCTTT.

The CDR3 loop reads CASSLTQGTTGELFF. For the CDR3, the DNA is TGTGCCAGCAGCTTGACACAGGGGACCACCGGGGAGCTGTTTTTT. J is TRBJ2-2 and V is TRBV5-5; 7 bases align to TRBD1. With 1 base clipped from V and 4 bases from J, the junction kept 4 bases outside the gene matches. The CDR3 covers 15 residues. Germline values: CDR1 SGHKS, CDR2 YYEKEE (reference sequence). Full variable domain (remainder filled in from reference TRBV5-5 and TRBJ2-2): DAGVTQSPTHLIKTRGQQVTLRCSPISGHKSVSWYQQVLGQGPQFIFQYYEKEERGRGNFPDRFSARQFPNYSSELNVNALLLGDSALYLCASSLTQGTTGELFFGEGSRLTVL.

In its sample, this clonotype was seen a few times. This rearrangement joins TRBV27 to TRBJ1-4; D remains ambiguous. CDR3 length: 13 residues. Germline V lookup: CDR1 MNHEY, CDR2 SMNVEV (reference sequence). Between the trimmed V and J ends, which lost 3 bases and 5 bases, there was a span of 7 bases. Here the CDR3 reads CASSFRENEKLFF. DNA of the CDR3: TGTGCCAGCAGTTTCCGGGAGAATGAAAAACTGTTTTTT. Variable domain in full (rest from reference TRBV27 and TRBJ1-4): EAQVTQNPRYLITVTGKKLTVTCSQNMNHEYMSWYRQDPGLGLRQIYYSMNVEVTDKGDVPEGYKVSRKEKRNFPLILESPSPNQTSLYFCASSFRENEKLFFGSGTQLSVL.

This clonotype was seen only a few times. The chain recombines TRBV6-5 with TRBJ2-7; perhaps TRBD1 as D (6 bases). V gave up 0 bases and J gave up 1 base, with 16 bases separating them. Germline loops: CDR1 MNHEY, CDR2 SVGAGI. The CDR3 has 17 amino acids. CDR3 bases: TGTGCCAGCAGTTACTCGTTCAGCGCGACAGGTTCCTACGAGCAGTACTTC. Translating it yields CASSYSFSATGSYEQYF.

This clonotype was counted a few times. The J gene is TRBJ2-1, the V gene TRBV12-3 or TRBV12-4; 10 bases are shared with TRBD1. V trimming: 6 bases; J trimming: 6 bases; junction bases outside the gene matches: 8. The CDR3 has 15 amino acids. Here the CDR3 DNA reads TGTGCCAGCAGCAACCGGGACAGGGGATTCAATGAGCAGTTCTTC. It yields the protein CASSNRDRGFNEQFF.

This rearrangement joins TRBV11-2 to TRBJ1-1; D call uncertain. The CDR3 is made up of 14 amino acids. Germline-derived CDR1 and CDR2 are SGHAT and FQNNGV. V lost 5 bases to trimming and J lost 5 bases, with 15 bases between them. This chain's CDR3 is CASSIRTRRTEAFF. The CDR3 bases are TGTGCCAGCAGCATACGGACCCGGAGGACTGAAGCTTTCTTT.

The chain combines TRBV5-1 with TRBJ1-3, with 9 bases aligning to TRBD1. Trimming at V came to 3 bases and at J to 3 bases, leaving 4 bases not matched to a gene. Germline values: CDR1 SGHRS, CDR2 YFSETQ. CDR3 length equals 15 residues. As DNA, the CDR3 is TGCGCCAGCAGCTCACAGGGGGCTCTTGGAAACACCATATATTTT. It encodes CASSSQGALGNTIYF.

The table lists this clonotype with many counts. The genes are TRBV7-2 and TRBJ2-1; a weak D match, TRBD2 (6 bases). This CDR3 has 11 residues. Germline CDR1 reads SGHTA; CDR2 reads FQGNSA. The V end lost 4 bases, the J end lost 14 bases, and 12 bases lay between the germline ends. The CDR3 region has the DNA TGTGCCAGCAGCTCCGGGTGGGAGGAGTTCTTC. Protein: CASSSGWEEFF. The full variable domain, rest sourced from reference TRBV7-2 and TRBJ2-1, is GAGVSQSPSNKVTEKGKDVELRCDPISGHTALYWYRQSLGQGLEFLIYFQGNSAPDKSGLPSDRFSAERTGGSVSTLTIQRTQQEDSAVYLCASSSGWEEFFGPGTRLTVL.

The chain links TRBV4-1 to TRBJ2-1; tentatively, D is TRBD1 or TRBD2 (5 bases each). The V and J ends lost 0 bases and 10 bases respectively, with 13 bases between them. Germline lookup yields CDR1 MGHRA and CDR2 YSYEKL. This CDR3 comprises 14 residues. The CDR3 here is CASSQDWWGGEQFF. The CDR3 coding sequence is TGCGCCAGCAGCCAAGATTGGTGGGGCGGGGAGCAGTTCTTC.

This clonotype has ten or more counts. The genes are TRBV14 and TRBJ2-1; 15 bases are a match to TRBD2. CDR3 length: 16 residues. The germline gives CDR1 SGHDN, CDR2 FVKESK. After removal of 4 bases from V and 7 bases from J, the junction contained 5 bases not matched to a gene. The CDR3 sequence: CASSPGLAGGRNEQFF. The CDR3 DNA reads as TGTGCCAGCAGCCCCGGACTAGCGGGAGGGAGAAATGAGCAGTTCTTC.

This clonotype was detected ten times or more. The chain has TRBV28 and TRBJ2-3; 14 bases are a match to TRBD2. With V trimmed by 5 bases and J by 4 bases, 11 bases remained unmatched. Germline assignment: CDR1 MDHEN and CDR2 SYDVKM. This CDR3 has 18 residues. For the CDR3, the DNA is TGTGCCAGCAGTCCCCTGGGACTAGCGGGAGTTGTTGCAGATACGCAGTATTTT. Translating gives CASSPLGLAGVVADTQYF.